This T cell receptor (beta chain) was recovered during a study of blood T cell repertoires in COVID-19. Overall study context: COVID-19 samples from acute and convalescent phases originated in the United States, Italy and Spain. PBMCs, B-cell-depleted T cells, or T cells provided the cDNA or gDNA that made up the material.

Original handling: How many nucleated cells were present was estimated from reference gene primer amplification. Clones were read by immunoSEQ multiplex PCR, and TCRdb kept only the in-frame ones, dropping some. V and J calls and clone size are copied from that table; D and trimming were computed from the DNA. The profile shows 250,000 to 300,000 clones, around four fifths of them singletons. Clinical history as reported by participants underpinned cohort assignment. The sequence was obtained from a man aged 30 to 39 with acute COVID-19. What was sequenced was PBMCs or T cells enriched from blood (not recorded which).

The chain's CDR3 is CAWGDFTDTQYF. The CDR3 DNA sequence: TGTGCCTGGGGGGACTTCACAGATACGCAGTATTTT. The genes are TRBV30 and TRBJ2-3; tentatively, D is TRBD2 (6 bases). V lost 5 bases and J lost 2, with 8 bases in between. CDR3 length: 12 residues. Germline V CDR1 and CDR2: GTSNPN, SVGIG (reference sequence). Filled out from reference TRBV30 and TRBJ2-3, the complete variable domain reads SQTIHQWPATLVQPVGSPLSLECTVEGTSNPNLYWYRQAAGRGLQLLFYSVGIGQISSEVPQNLSASRPQDRQFILSSKKLLLSDSGFYLCAWGDFTDTQYFGPGTRLTVL.